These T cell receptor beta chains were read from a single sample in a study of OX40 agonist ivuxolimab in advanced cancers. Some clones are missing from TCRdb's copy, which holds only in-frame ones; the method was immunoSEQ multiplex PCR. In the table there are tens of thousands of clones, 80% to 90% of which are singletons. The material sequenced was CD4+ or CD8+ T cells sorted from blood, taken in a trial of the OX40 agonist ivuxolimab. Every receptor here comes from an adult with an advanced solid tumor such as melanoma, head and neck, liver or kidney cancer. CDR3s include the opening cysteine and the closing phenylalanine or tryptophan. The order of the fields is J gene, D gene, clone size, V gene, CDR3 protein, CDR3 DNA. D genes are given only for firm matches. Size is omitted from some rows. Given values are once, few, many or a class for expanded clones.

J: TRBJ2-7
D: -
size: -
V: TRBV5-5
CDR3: CASSLGGYYEQYF
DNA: TGTGCCAGCAGCTTGGGGGGCTACTACGAGCAGTACTTC

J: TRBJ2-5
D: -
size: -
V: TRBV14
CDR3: CASKSLASWETQYF
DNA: TGTGCCAGCAAGAGCCTAGCGTCTTGGGAGACCCAGTACTTC

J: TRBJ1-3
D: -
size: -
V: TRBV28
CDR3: CASSFSSNGNTIYF
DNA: TGTGCCAGCAGTTTCTCGTCAAATGGAAACACCATATATTTT

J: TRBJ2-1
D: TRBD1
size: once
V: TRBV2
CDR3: CASSNQGAGVDEQFF
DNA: TGTGCCAGCAGTAACCAGGGGGCCGGGGTTGATGAGCAGTTCTTC

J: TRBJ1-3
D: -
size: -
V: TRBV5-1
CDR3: CASSSGTDLSGNTIYF
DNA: TGCGCCAGCAGCTCAGGGACGGACCTCTCTGGAAACACCATATATTTT

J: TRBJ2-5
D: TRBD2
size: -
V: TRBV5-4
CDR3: CASSSSGVLGTQYF
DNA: TGTGCCAGCAGCTCTAGCGGGGTACTCGGGACCCAGTACTTC

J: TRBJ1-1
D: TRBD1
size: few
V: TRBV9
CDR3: CASSPGGDWNTEAFF
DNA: TGTGCCAGCAGCCCAGGGGGTGACTGGAACACTGAAGCTTTCTTT

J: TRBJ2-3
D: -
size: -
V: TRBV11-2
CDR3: CASSWETVRTDTQYF
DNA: TGTGCCAGCAGCTGGGAGACGGTGCGCACAGATACGCAGTATTTT

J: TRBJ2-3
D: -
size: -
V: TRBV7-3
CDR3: CASSATSGLRDTQYF
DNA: TGTGCCAGCAGCGCCACCTCCGGGCTAAGGGATACGCAGTATTTT

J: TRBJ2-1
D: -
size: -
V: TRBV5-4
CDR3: CASSLYGGINNEQFF
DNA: TGTGCCAGCAGCTTGTACGGGGGTATAAACAATGAGCAGTTCTTC

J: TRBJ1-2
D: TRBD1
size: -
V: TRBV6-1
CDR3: CASSEAAGGVYGYTF
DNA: TGTGCCAGCAGTGAAGCGGCAGGGGGGGTCTATGGCTACACCTTC

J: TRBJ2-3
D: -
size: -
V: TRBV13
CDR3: CASSITSWDTQYF
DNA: TGTGCCAGCAGCATTACTAGTTGGGATACGCAGTATTTT

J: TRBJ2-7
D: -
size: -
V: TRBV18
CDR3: CASSPPAAYEQYF
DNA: TGTGCCAGCTCACCACCGGCAGCCTACGAGCAGTACTTC

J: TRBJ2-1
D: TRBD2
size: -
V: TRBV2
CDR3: CASRGTSGGGNEQFF
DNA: TGTGCCAGCAGGGGGACTAGCGGGGGAGGTAATGAGCAGTTCTTC

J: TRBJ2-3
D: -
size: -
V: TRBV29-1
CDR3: CSVSFEDTQYF
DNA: TGCAGCGTTTCTTTCGAGGATACGCAGTATTTT

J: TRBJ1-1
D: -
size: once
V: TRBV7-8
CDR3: CASSAMGPSKNTEAFF
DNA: TGTGCCAGCAGCGCAATGGGTCCTTCCAAGAACACTGAAGCTTTCTTT

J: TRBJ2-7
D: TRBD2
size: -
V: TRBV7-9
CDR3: CASSQSGDEQYF
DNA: TGTGCCAGCAGCCAGAGCGGGGACGAGCAGTACTTC

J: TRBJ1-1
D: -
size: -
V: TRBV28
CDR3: CASSLPPGGNTEAFF
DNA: TGTGCCAGCAGTTTACCCCCGGGGGGGAACACTGAAGCTTTCTTT

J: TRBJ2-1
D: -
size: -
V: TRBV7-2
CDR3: CASSPTGVGGTIEQFF
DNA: TGTGCCAGCAGTCCGACGGGGGTGGGAGGAACAATTGAGCAGTTCTTC

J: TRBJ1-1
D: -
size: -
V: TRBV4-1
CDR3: CASRGPLRNTEAFF
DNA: TGCGCCAGCAGGGGGCCTTTGAGGAACACTGAAGCTTTCTTT

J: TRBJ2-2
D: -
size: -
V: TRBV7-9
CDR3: CASSLAANTGELFF
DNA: TGTGCCAGCAGCTTAGCAGCTAACACCGGGGAGCTGTTTTTT

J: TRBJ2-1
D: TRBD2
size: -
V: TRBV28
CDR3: CASSFRGGNEQFF
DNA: TGTGCCAGCAGTTTTCGGGGGGGTAATGAGCAGTTCTTC

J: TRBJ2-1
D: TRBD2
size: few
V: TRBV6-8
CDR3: CASSYLCSPASGMGNEQFF
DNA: TGTGCCAGCAGTTATTTGTGCAGTCCGGCTAGCGGGATGGGCAATGAGCAGTTCTTC

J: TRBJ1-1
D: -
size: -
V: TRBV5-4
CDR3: CASSLPGELNTEAFF
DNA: TGTGCCAGCAGCTTGCCGGGGGAGTTGAACACTGAAGCTTTCTTT

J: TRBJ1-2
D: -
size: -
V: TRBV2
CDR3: CASSEVNIYGYTF
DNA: TGTGCCAGCAGTGAAGTCAATATCTACGGCTACACCTTC

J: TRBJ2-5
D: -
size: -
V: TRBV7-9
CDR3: CASSRAGEETQYF
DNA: TGTGCCAGCAGTCGGGCCGGAGAAGAGACCCAGTACTTC

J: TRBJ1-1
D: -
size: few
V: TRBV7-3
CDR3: CASSRRADTEAFF
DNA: TGTGCCAGCTCCCGACGGGCGGACACTGAAGCTTTCTTT

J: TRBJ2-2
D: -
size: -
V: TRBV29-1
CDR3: CSVAHRVANTGELFF
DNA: TGCAGCGTAGCCCACAGGGTCGCGAACACCGGGGAGCTGTTTTTT

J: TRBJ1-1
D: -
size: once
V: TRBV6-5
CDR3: CASREGLAVKAFF
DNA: TGTGCCAGCAGGGAAGGTTTGGCGGTAAAAGCTTTCTTT

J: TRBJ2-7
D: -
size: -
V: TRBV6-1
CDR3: CASSEGHTEQYF
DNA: TGTGCCAGCAGTGAAGGCCATACAGAGCAGTACTTC

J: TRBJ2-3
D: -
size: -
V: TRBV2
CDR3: CASSRAGYTQYF
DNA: TGTGCCAGCAGTCGGGCGGGCTATACGCAGTATTTT

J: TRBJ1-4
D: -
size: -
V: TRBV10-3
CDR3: CASQSYDGEKLFF
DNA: TGTGCCTCCCAGAGTTATGACGGGGAAAAACTGTTTTTT

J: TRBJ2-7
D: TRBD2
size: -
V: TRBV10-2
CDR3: CASSESSGGSLYEQYF
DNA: TGCGCCAGCAGTGAGTCTTCGGGGGGGTCCCTCTACGAGCAGTACTTC

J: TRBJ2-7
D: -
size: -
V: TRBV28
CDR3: CASSPPGTYEQYF
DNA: TGTGCCAGCAGTCCCCCGGGGACCTACGAGCAGTACTTC

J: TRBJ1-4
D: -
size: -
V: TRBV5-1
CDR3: CASTSGATNEKLFF
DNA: TGCGCCAGCACTTCGGGTGCAACTAATGAAAAACTGTTTTTT

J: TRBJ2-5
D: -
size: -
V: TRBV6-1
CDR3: CASSTTGGETQYF
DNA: TGTGCCAGCAGTACTACAGGAGGGGAGACCCAGTACTTC

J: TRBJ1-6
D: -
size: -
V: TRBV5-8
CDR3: CAGSLVGSPLHF
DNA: TGTGCCGGCAGCTTGGTGGGCTCACCCCTCCACTTT

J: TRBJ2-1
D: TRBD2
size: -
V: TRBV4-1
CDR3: CASSRGPRGGRNEQFF
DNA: TGCGCCAGCAGCCGAGGACCGCGGGGGGGCCGGAATGAGCAGTTCTTC

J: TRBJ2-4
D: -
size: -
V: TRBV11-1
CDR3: CASSLGPKNIQYF
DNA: TGTGCCAGCAGCTTGGGGCCTAAAAACATTCAGTACTTC

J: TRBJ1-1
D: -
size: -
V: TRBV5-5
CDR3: CASSLETGGAFF
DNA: TGTGCCAGCAGCTTGGAAACCGGCGGAGCTTTCTTT

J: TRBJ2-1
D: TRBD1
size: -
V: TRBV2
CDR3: CASRTGTGHNEQFF
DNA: TGTGCCAGCAGAACCGGGACAGGTCACAATGAGCAGTTCTTC

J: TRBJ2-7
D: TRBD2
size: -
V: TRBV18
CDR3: CASSPPGLGGYEQYF
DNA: TGTGCCAGCTCACCACCGGGACTAGGAGGTTACGAGCAGTACTTC

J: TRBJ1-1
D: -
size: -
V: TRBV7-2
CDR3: CASSSEGTEAFF
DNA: TGTGCCAGCAGCTCCGAGGGGACTGAAGCTTTCTTT

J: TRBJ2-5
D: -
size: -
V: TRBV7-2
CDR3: CASSLSRVRVFQETQYF
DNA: TGTGCCAGCAGCTTGTCACGGGTGAGGGTTTTCCAAGAGACCCAGTACTTC

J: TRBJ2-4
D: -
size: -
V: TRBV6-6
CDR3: CASSPDRAKNIQYF
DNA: TGTGCCAGCAGTCCGGACAGAGCCAAAAACATTCAGTACTTC

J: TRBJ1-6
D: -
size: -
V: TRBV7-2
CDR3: CASGGRSSYNSPLHF
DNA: TGTGCCAGTGGGGGACGGAGCTCCTATAATTCACCCCTCCACTTT

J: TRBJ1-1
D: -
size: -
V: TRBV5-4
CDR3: CASSLDDTQRTRAFF
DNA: TGTGCCAGCAGCTTGGATGACACACAGCGAACTCGAGCTTTCTTT

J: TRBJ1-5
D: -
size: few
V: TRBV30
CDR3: CAWSKGERSNQPQHF
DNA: TGTGCCTGGAGTAAGGGGGAGAGAAGCAATCAGCCCCAGCATTTT

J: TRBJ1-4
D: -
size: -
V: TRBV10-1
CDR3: CASSESGGKEKLFF
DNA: TGCGCCAGCAGTGAGTCGGGAGGGAAAGAAAAACTGTTTTTT

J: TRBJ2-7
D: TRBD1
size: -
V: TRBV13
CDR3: CASSPRDRAYEQYF
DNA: TGTGCCAGCAGCCCTAGGGACAGAGCCTACGAGCAGTACTTC

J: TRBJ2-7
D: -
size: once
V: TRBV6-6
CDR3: CASRRDSYEQYF
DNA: TGTGCCAGCAGGCGGGACAGCTACGAGCAGTACTTC

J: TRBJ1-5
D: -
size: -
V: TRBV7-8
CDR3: CASSLGFRNQPQHF
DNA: TGTGCCAGCAGCTTGGGTTTCCGGAATCAGCCCCAGCATTTT

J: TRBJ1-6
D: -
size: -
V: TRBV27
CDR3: CASSFRGLYSPLHF
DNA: TGTGCCAGCAGTTTTCGGGGGCTTTATTCACCCCTCCACTTT

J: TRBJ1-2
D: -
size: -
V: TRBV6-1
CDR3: CASSLPDLWYTF
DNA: TGTGCCAGCAGTTTACCGGACCTGTGGTACACCTTC

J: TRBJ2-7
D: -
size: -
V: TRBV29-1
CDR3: CSGGTDEGEYF
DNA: TGCAGCGGGGGGACCGATGAAGGGGAGTACTTC

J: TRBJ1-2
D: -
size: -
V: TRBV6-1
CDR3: CASSRDMRGYTF
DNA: TGTGCCAGCAGTCGAGACATGCGTGGCTACACCTTC

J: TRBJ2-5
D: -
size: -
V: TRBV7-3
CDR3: CASSFGAQETQYF
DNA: TGTGCCAGCAGCTTTGGGGCCCAAGAGACCCAGTACTTC